This T cell receptor (beta chain) was recovered during a study of Ad26.COV2.S vaccination and SARS-CoV-2 variants. Whole-study results and caveats: Vaccine and placebo recipients had similar non-spike TCR breadth. Substantial post-vaccination breadth of spike-specific CD8+ and CD4+ T cell responses was reported.

Comment on this clone: Its antigen remains unidentified.

Assay: immunoSEQ multiplex PCR; the TCRdb copy retains only in-frame clones and omits some. Counted here are 360,000 or so clones, roughly 84% occurring once; the ten biggest clones make up roughly 3.1%. The ends were cut back, 9 bases at V and 0 bases at J, with 16 bases in the middle. Germline V gene sequence: CDR1 KGHDR, CDR2 SFDVKD. CDR3 length: 15 residues. As to treatment: around 19 received Ad26.COV2.S at low or high dose, single or two shots; 5 received placebo; per-sample allocation not given. On day 63 after the first injection, vaccine and placebo recipients gave samples. The TCR sequence derives from a person aged 18 to 65 who received the Ad26.COV2.S COVID-19 vaccine or a placebo. The V gene is TRBV24-1, the J gene TRBJ1-1, with D possibly TRBD1 on 6 matching bases. Sequenced material: peripheral blood, taken in a trial of Ad26.COV2.S vaccine versus placebo. The CDR3: CATFGAGDVNTEAFF. The CDR3 DNA reads as TGTGCCACCTTCGGGGCAGGGGATGTGAACACTGAAGCTTTCTTT.